One and the same sample provided the 9 T cell receptor delta chains below, sequenced in a study of gamma-delta chains in newborns, infants, children. TCRdb repeated clone calling on the reads with CATT. The table includes approximately 1,000 delta-chain clones, approximately 1.3% detected once. What was sequenced was blood. These receptors were collected from a child in good health.

The chain links TRDV1 to TRDJ1, with D perhaps being TRDD2 or TRDD3 (8 bases each). CDR1 and CDR2 from the germline V gene are TSWWSYY and QGS. Deletions cut 4 bases from V and 5 bases from J, with 32 bases between. The CDR3 runs 20 residues. The CDR3 spells CALGVFLQGGIRRALDKLIF. Written as DNA, the CDR3 is TGTGCTCTTGGGGTCTTCCTACAGGGGGGGATAAGGAGAGCCCTAGATAAACTCATCTTT.

Comments on this clone: Since a far larger clone is one base different, this is likely a read error. V and J are TRDV2 and TRDJ1; TRDD3 might be the D (6 bases). The length of the CDR3 is 16 residues. The V gene lost 1 base and the J gene lost 0 bases, with 14 bases spanning the gap. Per the germline V gene, CDR1 is GEAIGNYY and CDR2 is EKD. The CDR3, as DNA: TGTGCCTGTGACACGCTGGGGAATCCCAACACCGATAAACTCATCTTT. Protein sequence: CACDTLGNPNTDKLIF.

Comments on this clone: This likely reflects a read error, since a far larger clone is one base away. At the DNA level, this CDR3 is encoded by other sequences in the same sample as well. V gene TRDV2 combines with J gene TRDJ1; 9 bases are shared with TRDD3. The CDR3 has 17 residues. The germline V gene has CDR1 GEAIGNYY and CDR2 EKD. CDR3 sequence (DNA): TGTGCCTGTGGCGGACTATACTGGGGGAGCCCCCGGGGGGAACTCATTTTT. Protein: CACGGLYWGSPRGELIF.

This clone was seen a handful of times. A far larger clone differs by one base, so this is likely a read error. This sample includes further DNA sequences coding for the same CDR3. The chain joins TRDV2 to TRDJ1, with 8 bases that match TRDD3. This CDR3 is built from 16 residues. Germline CDR1 is GEAIGNYY and CDR2 is EKD. The CDR3 sequence is CACDLLGAPVADKLIF. The CDR3 DNA is TGTGCCTGTGACCTACTGGGGGCCCCCGTCGCCGATAAGCTCATCTTT.

In its sample, this clone was seen a few times. This sequence is one base from a far larger clone and is likely a read error. This chain connects TRDV3 to TRDJ1; possible D gene TRDD3, 9 bases. Looked up from germline, CDR1 is TVYSNPD and CDR2 is GDNSRS (reference sequence). The CDR3 is 18 amino acids. Written as DNA, the CDR3 is TGTGCCTTAGGCCCGTACTTCCTACGGGGATACGCCCAAGGTAAACCCATCTTT. Protein: CALGPYFLRGYAQGKPIF.

This clone was detected only a few times. It may be a read error: a sequence one base away is much more abundant. The CDR3 loop reads CACDTTGGSWDTRRMFF. CDR3 nucleotide sequence: TGTGCCTGTGACACTACTGGGGGATCCTGGGACACCCGACGGATGTTTTTC. The chain employs TRDV2 and TRDJ3, with TRDD3 identical over 10 bases. The CDR3 sequence is 17 residues long. The germline V gene has CDR1 GEAIGNYY and CDR2 EKD.

This clone is judged large. The V and J genes are TRDV2 and TRDJ1; 11 bases match TRDD3. V was clipped by 0 bases and J by 0 bases; unmatched bases: 23. Germline CDR1 is GEAIGNYY and CDR2 is EKD. This CDR3 is 23 amino acids long. The CDR3 sequence: CACDTVRGGARYGGYAYTDKLIF. For the CDR3, the DNA is TGTGCCTGTGACACCGTCCGAGGGGGGGCTCGGTATGGGGGATACGCGTACACCGATAAACTCATCTTT.

Relative to its sample, this clone is large. The chain couples TRDV2 to TRDJ1, with TRDD3 matching 8 bases. J lost 8 bases, V lost 3 bases, and 16 bases had no gene match. Per the germline V gene, CDR1 is GEAIGNYY and CDR2 is EKD. The CDR3 covers 16 residues. The CDR3 region is CACDVLGGLDRGKLIF. In nucleotides, the CDR3 is TGTGCCTGTGACGTACTGGGGGGTCTAGATCGTGGGAAACTCATCTTT.

Details on this clone: A read error is possible here, since a much larger clone lies one base away. Additional DNA sequences in this sample encode the identical CDR3. The rearrangement links TRDV2 to TRDJ1; D is possibly TRDD3 (6 bases). CDR1 GEAIGNYY and CDR2 EKD come from the germline V gene. The CDR3 is made up of 21 amino acids. Trimming removed 0 bases from V and 2 bases from J, with 30 bases in between. The CDR3, as DNA: TGTGCCTGTGACACCGTCCCTTTACTGGGAGATACAGGGGCTGAGACCGATAAACTCATCTTT. Translated, it gives CACDTVPLLGDTGAETDKLIF.